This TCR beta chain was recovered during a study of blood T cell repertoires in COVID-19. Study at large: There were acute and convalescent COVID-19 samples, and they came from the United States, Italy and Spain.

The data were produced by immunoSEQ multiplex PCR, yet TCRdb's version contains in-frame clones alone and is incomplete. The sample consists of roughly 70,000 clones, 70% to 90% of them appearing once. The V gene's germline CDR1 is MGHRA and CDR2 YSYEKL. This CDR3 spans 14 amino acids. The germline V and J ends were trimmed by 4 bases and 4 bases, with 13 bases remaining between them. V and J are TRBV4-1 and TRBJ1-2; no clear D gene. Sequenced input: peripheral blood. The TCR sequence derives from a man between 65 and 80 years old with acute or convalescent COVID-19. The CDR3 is CASSRPFESYGYTF. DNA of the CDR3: TGCGCCAGCAGCCGTCCTTTTGAGTCCTATGGCTACACCTTC.